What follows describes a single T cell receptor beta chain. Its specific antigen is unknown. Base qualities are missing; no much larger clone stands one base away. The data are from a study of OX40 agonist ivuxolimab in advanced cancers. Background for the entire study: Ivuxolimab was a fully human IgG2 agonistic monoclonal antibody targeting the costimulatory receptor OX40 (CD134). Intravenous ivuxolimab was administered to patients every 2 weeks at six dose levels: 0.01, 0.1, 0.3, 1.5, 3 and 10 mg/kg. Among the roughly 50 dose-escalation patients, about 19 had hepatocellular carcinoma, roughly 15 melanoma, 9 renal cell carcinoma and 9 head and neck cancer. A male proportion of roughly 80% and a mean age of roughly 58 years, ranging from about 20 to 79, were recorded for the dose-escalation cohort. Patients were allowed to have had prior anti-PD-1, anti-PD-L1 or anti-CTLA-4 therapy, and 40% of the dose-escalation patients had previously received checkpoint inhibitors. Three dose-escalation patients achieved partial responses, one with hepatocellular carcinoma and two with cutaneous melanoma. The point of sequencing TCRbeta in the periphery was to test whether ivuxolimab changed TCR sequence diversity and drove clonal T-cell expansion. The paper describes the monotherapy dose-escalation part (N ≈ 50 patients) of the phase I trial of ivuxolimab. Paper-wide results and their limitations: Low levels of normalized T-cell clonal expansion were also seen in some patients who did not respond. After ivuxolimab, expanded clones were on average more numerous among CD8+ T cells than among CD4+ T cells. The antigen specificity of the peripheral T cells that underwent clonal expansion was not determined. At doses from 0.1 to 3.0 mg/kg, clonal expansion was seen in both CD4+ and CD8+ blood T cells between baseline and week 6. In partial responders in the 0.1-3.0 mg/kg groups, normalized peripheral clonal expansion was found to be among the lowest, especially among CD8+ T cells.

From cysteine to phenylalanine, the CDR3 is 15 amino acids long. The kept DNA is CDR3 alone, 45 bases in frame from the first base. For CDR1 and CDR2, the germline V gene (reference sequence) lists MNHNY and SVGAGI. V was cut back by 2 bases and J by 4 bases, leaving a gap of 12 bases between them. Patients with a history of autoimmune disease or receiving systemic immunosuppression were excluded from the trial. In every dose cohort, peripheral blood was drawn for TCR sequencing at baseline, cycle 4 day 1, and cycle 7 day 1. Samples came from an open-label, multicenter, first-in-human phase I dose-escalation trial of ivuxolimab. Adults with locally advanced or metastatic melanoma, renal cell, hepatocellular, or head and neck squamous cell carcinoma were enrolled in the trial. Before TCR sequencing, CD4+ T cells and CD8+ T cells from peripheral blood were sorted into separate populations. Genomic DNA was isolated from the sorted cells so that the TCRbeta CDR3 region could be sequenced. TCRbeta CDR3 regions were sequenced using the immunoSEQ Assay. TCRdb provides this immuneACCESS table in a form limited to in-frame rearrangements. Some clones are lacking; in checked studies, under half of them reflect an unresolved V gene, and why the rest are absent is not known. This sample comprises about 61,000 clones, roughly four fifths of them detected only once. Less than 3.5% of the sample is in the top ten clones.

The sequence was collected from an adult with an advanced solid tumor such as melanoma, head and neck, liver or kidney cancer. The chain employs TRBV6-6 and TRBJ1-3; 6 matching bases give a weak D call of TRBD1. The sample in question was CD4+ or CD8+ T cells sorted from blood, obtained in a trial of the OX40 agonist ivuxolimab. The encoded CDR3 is CASSYPGTPGNTIYF. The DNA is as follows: TGTGCCAGCAGTTACCCTGGGACACCGGGAAACACCATATATTTT.